This T cell receptor beta chain was identified in a study of vaccination effects on CD4 cells after COVID-19. Study overall: Each participant was administered two doses of either the BNT162b2 or the mRNA-1273 vaccine.

The V gene end was trimmed by 5 bases and the J gene end by 8 bases; junction bases not matched to a gene: 24. Germline V gives CDR1 GTSNPN, CDR2 SVGIG (reference sequence). This CDR3 has 19 residues. Using viral peptide pools, the ViraFEST assay grew out antigen-specific CD4+ T cells prior to sequencing. Once cultured for nine to ten days, the cells underwent separation to obtain CD4+ T cells. No vaccinee had earlier SARS-CoV-2 infection, and nucleocapsid antibodies were negative. Cultures had half their medium replaced with IL-2 medium on days 3 and 7. Sequencing was performed with immunoSEQ multiplex PCR; in TCRdb, only in-frame clones are kept and a portion is missing. The sample holds 70,000 to 95,000 clones, around 74% seen once. Turning to this clone: The antigen is unknown.

The sample consisted of CD4+ T cells from PBMCs cultured with HCoV-229E spike peptides, taken before COVID-19 vaccination. The receptor was derived from a human donor who received a COVID-19 vaccine. The V call is TRBV30, the J call TRBJ2-1; the match to TRBD1 covers 10 bases. The CDR3 DNA sequence: TGTGCCTGGGGGGGCTCACGGGTGCTTTCCGGGACAGGGGATGATGAGCAGTTCTTC. This codes for CAWGGSRVLSGTGDDEQFF.